This is a list of T cell receptor beta chains from one sample in a study of T cells in Graves' hyperthyroidism and ophthalmopathy. TCRdb used MiXCR to reprocess the multiplex PCR reads, holding one entry per CDR3 protein. This repertoire shows about 510,000 distinct CDR3 sequences, 13% to 15% found once; its top ten account for roughly 13%. The sequencing sample was made of blood. These receptors were taken from a middle-aged woman with Graves' hyperthyroidism. Both conserved end residues are part of each CDR3. A D gene is named only where the DNA matches it firmly. Only part of the rows carry a size: once, few, many, or a class if the clone is expanded.

>TRBD2|TRBJ2-2|TRBV10-1|few
TGCGCCAGCAGTCGACTAGCGTCGAACACCGGGGAGCTGTTTTTT
CASSRLASNTGELFF
>NA|TRBJ1-6|TRBV3-1|many
TGTGCCAGCAGTCATGAGAGTGCGAATTCACCCCTCCACTTT
CASSHESANSPLHF
>NA|TRBJ2-7|TRBV3-1|NA
TGTGCCAGCAGCCAAGAACCGGCCAGGGCGTACGAGCAGTACTTC
CASSQEPARAYEQYF
>TRBD2|TRBJ2-1|TRBV10-3|many
TGTGCCATCAGCAGCGGGACTAGCGTTTCATTTTGGAATGAGCAGTTCTTC
CAISSGTSVSFWNEQFF
>NA|TRBJ1-5|TRBV20-1|few
TGCAGTGCTAGAGGAGGGGTGCAGGGCGGTAATCAGCCCCAGCATTTT
CSARGGVQGGNQPQHF
>NA|TRBJ2-7|TRBV7-2|NA
TGTGCCAGCAGTTCTCCTGGGGCCCCCTACGAGCAGTACTTC
CASSSPGAPYEQYF
>NA|TRBJ2-1|TRBV27|many
TGTGCCAGCAGTCCTGGGACAAATTCCTACAATGAGCAGTTCTTC
CASSPGTNSYNEQFF
>NA|TRBJ2-3|TRBV6-1|few
TGTGCCAGCAGTTACGTCAACAGGGAGAGCACAGATACGCAGTATTTT
CASSYVNRESTDTQYF
>TRBD2|TRBJ2-1|TRBV14|few
TGTGCCAGCAGCTCCCAGAGGACTAGCGGGACCTTCTACAATGAGCAGTTCTTC
CASSSQRTSGTFYNEQFF
>NA|TRBJ2-7|TRBV11-3|few
TGTGCCAGCAGCGCCGCTATAGGTCCCGAGCAGTACTTC
CASSAAIGPEQYF
>NA|TRBJ2-7|TRBV11-2|many
TGTGCCAGCAGCTTAGAAGACGGGACCGCCGGCGAGCAGTACTTC
CASSLEDGTAGEQYF
>NA|TRBJ2-1|TRBV7-2|many
TGTGCCAGCAGCCCGAGGGACACCTACAATGAGCAGTTCTTC
CASSPRDTYNEQFF
>NA|TRBJ1-1|TRBV7-2|many
TGTGCCAGCAGCTTAAGTAGGACCGAGACTGGGGAAGCTTTCTTT
CASSLSRTETGEAFF
>TRBD1|TRBJ1-5|TRBV2|many
TGTGCCAGCAGAAGGGACAGGGGAATGAGTCAGCCCCAGCATTTT
CASRRDRGMSQPQHF
>NA|TRBJ1-6|TRBV3-1|many
TGTGCCAGCAGCCACGGAGGGGATTCACCCCTCCACTTT
CASSHGGDSPLHF
>NA|TRBJ2-7|TRBV5-1|few
TGCGCCAGCAGCGTTGGAGAGGCTCGCTCCTACGAGCAGTACTTC
CASSVGEARSYEQYF
>TRBD2|TRBJ2-2|TRBV7-3|many
TGTGCCAGCAGCCCGGGGACTAGCGCACTTACGAACACCGGGGAGCTGTTTTTT
CASSPGTSALTNTGELFF
>TRBD1|TRBJ2-3|TRBV2|many
TGTGCCGGGAACCGGGACAGGGGCACAGATACGCAGTATTTT
CAGNRDRGTDTQYF
>TRBD2|TRBJ2-1|TRBV20-1|NA
TGCAGTGCTAGAGATTTAAGCGGGAGATCCTACAATGAGCAGTTCTTC
CSARDLSGRSYNEQFF
>NA|TRBJ2-7|TRBV20-1|many
TGCAGTGCTAGAGGACAGGTCTCCTACGAGCAGTACTTC
CSARGQVSYEQYF
>NA|TRBJ2-3|TRBV9|NA
TGTGCCAGCAGCGTAGCCTCAGGTTCGGATACGCAGTATTTT
CASSVASGSDTQYF
>TRBD2|TRBJ2-5|TRBV10-3|few
TGTGCCGGCGCAACTAGCGGGGCTCAAGAGACCCAGTACTTC
CAGATSGAQETQYF
>TRBD1|TRBJ1-4|TRBV11-2|many
TGTGCCAGCAGACGAAGGGGGCTGACTAATGAAAAACTGTTTTTT
CASRRRGLTNEKLFF
>NA|TRBJ2-6|TRBV19|few
TGTGCCAGTAGTAATCAGGGGTACTACTCTGGGGCCAACGTCCTGACTTTC
CASSNQGYYSGANVLTF
>TRBD1|TRBJ2-2|TRBV3-1|NA
TGTGCCAGCCAAGGACAGGCGGCAAGGGGGGAGCTGTTTTTT
CASQGQAARGELFF
>TRBD1|TRBJ2-2|TRBV3-1|many
TGTGCCAGCAGCCACTCGGGACAGCCAAACACCGGGGAGCTGTTTTTT
CASSHSGQPNTGELFF
>TRBD1|TRBJ1-2|TRBV28|many
TGTGCCAGCAGTCTCGGGACAGGGGGTTATAATGGCTACACCTTC
CASSLGTGGYNGYTF
>TRBD2|TRBJ2-3|TRBV19|few
TGTGCCAGTAGTCCAGTAGCGGGAGCAGTGGCAGATACGCAGTATTTT
CASSPVAGAVADTQYF
>NA|TRBJ1-4|TRBV28|many
TGTGCCAGCAGTTTAAGTACGAGAGGTCTTGCAACTAATGAAAAACTGTTTTTT
CASSLSTRGLATNEKLFF
>NA|TRBJ1-4|TRBV6-5|NA
TGTGCCAGCAGTTACCTACCTGAAAAACTGTTTTTT
CASSYLPEKLFF
>NA|TRBJ1-5|TRBV28|many
TGTGCCAGCAGCTACTGGGGGGGCAATCAGCCCCAGCATTTT
CASSYWGGNQPQHF
>TRBD1|TRBJ2-7|TRBV28|NA
TGTGCCAGCAGTCAGGGGGCCAGCTCCTACGAGCAGTACTTC
CASSQGASSYEQYF
>NA|TRBJ2-1|TRBV7-8|many
TGTGCCAGCAGCTTAGAGGCGGGGTATGCCCCCTACAATGAGCAGTTCTTC
CASSLEAGYAPYNEQFF
>NA|TRBJ1-5|TRBV12-3/TRBV12-4|many
TGTGCCAGCAGCGACCGGGACCAGGGCAATCAGCCCCAGCATTTT
CASSDRDQGNQPQHF
>NA|TRBJ2-1|TRBV12-3/TRBV12-4|many
TGTGCCAGCAGCCAGCCAGCATCGGACAATGAGCAGTTCTTC
CASSQPASDNEQFF
>NA|TRBJ2-7|TRBV27|few
TGTGCCAGCAGTTTATTGACAGCTAAGCCCTACGAGCAGTACTTC
CASSLLTAKPYEQYF
>TRBD2|TRBJ2-2|TRBV6-1|NA
TGTGCCAGTACCCCCTGGGCTAGCGGGAGTAGCACCGGGGAGCTGTTTTTT
CASTPWASGSSTGELFF
>NA|TRBJ2-7|TRBV30|NA
TGTGCCTGGAGCGCTGGGGTGGGAAGGTCCTACGAGCAGTACTTC
CAWSAGVGRSYEQYF
>NA|TRBJ2-7|TRBV18|many
TGTGCCAGCTCACCACGAGTGGGCGAGCAGTACTTC
CASSPRVGEQYF
>TRBD2|TRBJ2-1|TRBV3-1|NA
TGTGCCAGCAGCCAAGTCCAGCGGGAGTTGTCCTACAATGAGCAGTTCTTC
CASSQVQRELSYNEQFF
>NA|TRBJ1-1|TRBV7-3|many
TGTGCCAGCAGTCCTGGGACTCCGAGGGAAGCTTTCTTT
CASSPGTPREAFF
>TRBD1|TRBJ1-1|TRBV6-4|NA
TGTGCCAGCAGTGAAGGGACAGGGGGGGTGAACACTGAAGCTTTCTTT
CASSEGTGGVNTEAFF
>NA|TRBJ2-7|TRBV4-1|many
TGCGCCAGCAGCCAAAACACTGGGCCGCCCCGCTACGAGCAGTACTTC
CASSQNTGPPRYEQYF
>TRBD1|TRBJ1-1|TRBV20-1|many
TGCAGTACTAGACGCTTTTTATCTAAAGTGGGACAGGGGGGGGACACTGAAGCTTTCTTT
CSTRRFLSKVGQGGDTEAFF
>TRBD2|TRBJ2-1|TRBV20-1|NA
TGCAGTGCCCATGGCCTAGCGGTCCCATACAATGAGCAGTTCTTC
CSAHGLAVPYNEQFF
>TRBD1|TRBJ1-2|TRBV12-3/TRBV12-4|many
TGTGCCAGCAGGTACTCCGGGACAGTACTTGATGGCTACACCTTC
CASRYSGTVLDGYTF
>TRBD2|TRBJ2-5|TRBV27|NA
TGTGCCACCGGGACTAGTCGAGAGACCCAGTACTTC
CATGTSRETQYF
>TRBD2|TRBJ2-5|TRBV30|many
TGTGCCTGGGGTGGGTCTAGCGGAAAAGCAATGAAGTACTTC
CAWGGSSGKAMKYF
>NA|TRBJ2-1|TRBV29-1|many
TGCAGCGCTGCGGGGTCTCAGGGTATCAATGAGCAGTTCTTC
CSAAGSQGINEQFF
>NA|TRBJ1-3|TRBV10-3|many
TGTGCCATCAGCGTGGGAACGGCGGACTCTGGAAACACCATATATTTT
CAISVGTADSGNTIYF
>NA|TRBJ2-1|TRBV4-1|NA
TGCGCCAGCAGCCAAGATCTAGGCGTATTAGGGAATGAGCAGTTCTTC
CASSQDLGVLGNEQFF
>NA|TRBJ2-5|TRBV14|many
TGTGCCAGCAGCCAAGATCTGCGGCGGGGAGGACGGGAGACCCAGTACTTC
CASSQDLRRGGRETQYF
>NA|TRBJ2-1|TRBV28|many
TGTGCCAGCAGCACGGGACTGGGATCCTACAATGAGCAGTTCTTC
CASSTGLGSYNEQFF
>NA|TRBJ1-2|TRBV20-1|NA
TGCAGTGCTAGAGGGCGGGGGGCAAAGGGTGGCTACACCTTC
CSARGRGAKGGYTF
>NA|TRBJ2-1|TRBV9|NA
TGTGCCAGCAGCGTAGTGGTGGCGGGGTCCTACAATGAGCAGTTCTTC
CASSVVVAGSYNEQFF
>TRBD2|TRBJ2-3|TRBV2|many
TGTGCCAGTAGGGAGGGCCATCGGTATTTT
CASREGHRYF
>NA|TRBJ2-4|TRBV30|many
TGTGCCTGGAGTCGCGGAGGGAAGCCGGACATTCAGTACTTC
CAWSRGGKPDIQYF
>TRBD2|TRBJ2-2|TRBV2|many
TGTGCCAGCACTGGGGGGGACGGAGAGAGACGGGGACTGTTTTTT
CASTGGDGERRGLFF